A single sample is the source of the 23 T cell receptor beta chains below, sequenced in a study of circulating and synovial CD4+ cells in juvenile arthritis. This table comes from immunoSEQ multiplex PCR, and its TCRdb copy is limited to in-frame clones, with some not included. The sample lists around 32,000 clones, 93% occurring once. Sequences were obtained from CD4+ T cells from blood. These receptors were obtained from a human donor with juvenile idiopathic arthritis.

V usage is TRBV2 and J usage is TRBJ1-5, with TRBD1 identical over 7 bases. There are 13 residues in the CDR3. J was trimmed by 5 bases and V by 4 bases; bases with no gene match: 2. The germline V gene encodes CDR1 SNHLY and CDR2 FYNNEI. The CDR3 protein is CASSGDSDQPQHF. CDR3 nucleotides: TGTGCCAGCAGTGGGGACAGCGATCAGCCCCAGCATTTT.

V and J are TRBV25-1 and TRBJ2-7, with D possibly being TRBD2 (5 bases). CDR1 and CDR2 (germline): MGHDK, SYGVNS. CDR3 size: 15 residues. Trimming cost V 3 bases and J 2 bases, with 14 bases left between them. In DNA form, the CDR3 reads TGTGCCAGCAGTGACAGCGGACCCCCTCCCTACGAGCAGTACTTC. This codes for CASSDSGPPPYEQYF.

The chain has TRBV7-2 and TRBJ2-7; TRBD1 matches at 8 bases. The CDR3 is 14 residues long. V lost 2 bases to trimming and J lost 6 bases; unmatched junction nucleotides: 6. The V gene's germline CDR1 is SGHTA and CDR2 FQGNSA. CDR3: CASSLSRGRREQYF. The CDR3 DNA follows: TGTGCCAGCAGCTTAAGCAGGGGGCGTCGCGAGCAGTACTTC.

The V and J genes are TRBV12-5 and TRBJ1-2; no firm D call. The CDR3 has 14 residues. The V and J ends lost 1 base and 8 bases respectively, with 14 bases between them. Germline CDR1 LGHNT, CDR2 FRNRAP. The CDR3 protein is CASGLGPARGGYTF. In DNA form, the CDR3 reads TGTGCTAGTGGTTTGGGGCCCGCCCGAGGGGGCTACACCTTC. The full variable domain, its missing parts supplied by reference TRBV12-5 and TRBJ1-2, is DARVTQTPRHKVTEMGQEVTMRCQPILGHNTVFWYRQTMMQGLELLAYFRNRAPLDDSGMPKDRFSAEMPDATLATLKIQPSEPRDSAVYFCASGLGPARGGYTFGSGTRLTVV.

The chain couples TRBV5-1 to TRBJ1-2; D unresolved. The CDR3 is made up of 13 amino acids. V dropped 0 bases and J dropped 2 bases, with 5 bases sitting between them. Germline loops: CDR1 SGHRS, CDR2 YFSETQ. The CDR3 sequence is CASSLEQNYGYTF. The CDR3 DNA is TGCGCCAGCAGCTTGGAACAGAACTATGGCTACACCTTC. The complete variable domain, with remaining parts taken from reference TRBV5-1 and TRBJ1-2, reads KAGVTQTPRYLIKTRGQQVTLSCSPISGHRSVSWYQQTPGQGLQFLFEYFSETQRNKGNFPGRFSGRQFSNSRSEMNVSTLELGDSALYLCASSLEQNYGYTFGSGTRLTVV.

The CDR3 DNA sequence: TGTGCCAGCAATACAGGGGGCGGCTATGGCTACACCTTC. As protein: CASNTGGGYGYTF. V usage is TRBV28 and J usage is TRBJ1-2; the match to TRBD1 covers 9 bases. The CDR3 spans 13 residues. J lost 4 bases, V lost 7 bases, and 4 bases had no gene match. Per the germline V gene, CDR1 is MDHEN and CDR2 is SYDVKM.

The chain uses TRBV29-1 and TRBJ1-1; perhaps TRBD1 as D (5 bases). The germline CDR1 and CDR2 sequences are SQVTM and ANQGSEA. The V end was cut by 6 bases, the J end by 0 bases, with 17 bases between. The CDR3 runs 15 residues. CDR3 region: CSVLSGGAMNTEAFF. The DNA for the CDR3 is TGCAGCGTCCTGAGCGGGGGTGCTATGAACACTGAAGCTTTCTTT.

This clone occurred once. The chain carries TRBV11-1 and TRBJ2-5; 13 nucleotides align to TRBD2. Germline CDR1 is SGHAT and CDR2 is FQDESV (reference sequence). With 4 bases clipped from V and 5 bases from J, the junction kept 7 bases outside the gene matches. The CDR3 length is 16 residues. Here the CDR3 DNA reads TGTGCCAGCAGCTCCGGACTAGCGGGAGTTGGTGAGACCCAGTACTTC. This encodes CASSSGLAGVGETQYF.

The V gene is TRBV5-1, the J gene TRBJ2-1; TRBD2 aligns across 12 bases. The CDR3 covers 16 residues. With 4 bases clipped from V and 8 bases from J, the junction kept 10 bases outside the gene matches. Germline loops: CDR1 SGHRS, CDR2 YFSETQ. The CDR3 DNA reads TGCGCCAGCAGCCCGAGGACTAGCGGGATCTGGGATGAGCAGTTCTTC. The encoded protein is CASSPRTSGIWDEQFF.

The chain couples TRBV12-5 to TRBJ2-1, with 11 bases identical to TRBD2. CDR3 size: 16 residues. From germline, CDR1 is LGHNT and CDR2 FRNRAP. With V trimmed by 1 base and J by 4 bases, 3 bases remained unmatched. The CDR3 here is CASGLEGLAAYNEQFF. As DNA, the CDR3 is TGTGCTAGTGGTTTGGAGGGACTAGCGGCATACAATGAGCAGTTCTTC.

The J gene is TRBJ1-2, the V gene TRBV19, with D perhaps TRBD1 (6 bases). The CDR3 extends over 14 amino acids. Per germline, CDR1 LNHDA and CDR2 SQIVND (reference sequence). Trimming removed 10 bases at V and 3 bases at J, with 18 bases between. The CDR3 DNA sequence: TGTGCCACTCATCAGGGGTTTAATGACTATGGCTACACCTTC. It codes for CATHQGFNDYGYTF.

This chain connects TRBV27 to TRBJ2-1; 10 positions match TRBD1. Looked up from germline, CDR1 is MNHEY and CDR2 is SMNVEV (reference sequence). This CDR3 is 14 amino acids long. The V and J ends lost 5 bases and 6 bases, in that order; junction bases with no gene match: 4. CDR3 bases: TGTGCCAGCAGTGGACAGGGGGACGGCAATGAGCAGTTCTTC. Its translation: CASSGQGDGNEQFF.

This clone was seen a handful of times. The chain combines TRBV9 with TRBJ2-3; TRBD2 aligns across 15 bases. J was trimmed by 2 bases and V by 5 bases; bases with no gene match: 3. Germline V gene data show CDR1 as SGDLS and CDR2 as YYNGEE. CDR3 length equals 16 residues. This CDR3 reads CASSRTSGRVTDTQYF. The CDR3 DNA reads TGTGCCAGCAGTCGGACTAGCGGGAGGGTCACAGATACGCAGTATTTT. Filled out from reference TRBV9 and TRBJ2-3, the complete variable domain reads DSGVTQTPKHLITATGQRVTLRCSPRSGDLSVYWYQQSLDQGLQFLIQYYNGEERAKGNILERFSAQQFPDLHSELNLSSLELGDSALYFCASSRTSGRVTDTQYFGPGTRLTVL.

This CDR3 is CASSFRDRVETQYF. CDR3 DNA: TGTGCCAGCAGCTTTCGGGACAGGGTTGAGACCCAGTACTTC. The gene calls are TRBV7-6 and TRBJ2-5; 9 nucleotides agree with TRBD1. The CDR3 has 14 amino acids. Looked up from germline, CDR1 is SGHVS and CDR2 is FNYEAQ. The trim removed 3 bases at V and 5 bases at J, leaving 4 bases unmatched.

V and J are TRBV6-1 and TRBJ1-1, with D perhaps matching TRBD1 (6 bases). This CDR3 region has 12 residues. V was clipped by 7 bases and J by 10 bases, with 16 bases between them. Germline CDR1 reads MNHNS; CDR2 reads SASEGT. CDR3 residues: CASKSGEVRAFF. The CDR3 bases are TGTGCCAGCAAATCAGGGGAAGTTAGAGCTTTCTTT.

The chain joins TRBV6-5 to TRBJ2-2, with D perhaps being TRBD1 or TRBD2 (5 bases each). Germline V gives CDR1 MNHEY, CDR2 SVGAGI. The CDR3 extends over 12 amino acids. Trimming took 10 bases from V and 6 from J, leaving 12 bases between them. The CDR3 sequence: CATRESPGELFF. The CDR3 DNA follows: TGTGCCACCAGGGAGTCTCCCGGGGAGCTGTTTTTT.

The chain employs TRBV2 and TRBJ2-2; TRBD1 aligns across 11 bases. The CDR3 extends over 15 amino acids. Germline CDR1 reads SNHLY; CDR2 reads FYNNEI. With 6 bases clipped from V and 5 bases from J, the junction kept 5 bases outside the gene matches. The CDR3 sequence: CASRGTGGRTGELFF. CDR3 sequence (DNA): TGTGCCAGCAGGGGGACAGGGGGACGGACCGGGGAGCTGTTTTTT.

The V and J genes are TRBV19 and TRBJ2-4; a weak D match, TRBD1 (5 bases). The CDR3 runs 14 residues. V lost 3 bases and J 6 bases, leaving 12 bases between the germline ends. Germline V gene data show CDR1 as LNHDA and CDR2 as SQIVND (reference sequence). The CDR3 here is CASSMGRDGNIQYF. CDR3 DNA sequence: TGTGCCAGTAGTATGGGCAGGGATGGAAACATTCAGTACTTC.

V is TRBV19 and J is TRBJ2-7; 8 nucleotides match TRBD1. The CDR3 is 14 residues long. Germline CDR1 reads LNHDA; CDR2 reads SQIVND (reference sequence). After removal of 4 bases from V and 4 bases from J, the junction contained 6 bases not matched to a gene. The CDR3 reads CASSTGTGPYEQYF. The CDR3 bases are TGTGCCAGTAGTACCGGGACAGGCCCATACGAGCAGTACTTC.

The V gene is TRBV2, the J gene TRBJ2-2; D might be TRBD1 (5 bases). Germline CDR1 reads SNHLY; CDR2 reads FYNNEI. The CDR3 contains 15 residues. Trimming left V 6 bases short and J 7 bases short, with 18 bases between. CDR3 in DNA: TGTGCCAGCAGAAGGCTGGACATTACGAGCGGGGAGCTGTTTTTT. Protein: CASRRLDITSGELFF.

The chain is built from TRBV9 and TRBJ2-3; 10 bases map to TRBD2. The junction had 11 bases not matched to a gene; V was cut back by 3 bases and J by 4 bases. Germline lookup yields CDR1 SGDLS and CDR2 YYNGEE. The CDR3 totals 17 residues. The CDR3 sequence: CASSAAGGTSAADTQYF. CDR3 in DNA: TGTGCCAGCAGCGCCGCCGGGGGGACTAGCGCGGCAGATACGCAGTATTTT. Combining the CDR3 with reference TRBV9 and TRBJ2-3 gives the whole variable domain DSGVTQTPKHLITATGQRVTLRCSPRSGDLSVYWYQQSLDQGLQFLIQYYNGEERAKGNILERFSAQQFPDLHSELNLSSLELGDSALYFCASSAAGGTSAADTQYFGPGTRLTVL.

The sample holds a few counts of this clone. The chain couples TRBV5-1 to TRBJ2-7; 10 positions agree with TRBD2. The V segment lost 4 bases and the J segment 1 base; nucleotides outside the gene matches: 2. CDR3 size: 14 residues. Germline V gene data show CDR1 as SGHRS and CDR2 as YFSETQ. The CDR3 DNA reads TGCGCCAGCAGCCTAGCGGGAGATTCCTACGAGCAGTACTTC. This translates into CASSLAGDSYEQYF.

The CDR3 nucleotides read TGTGCCAGCTCACCATCACATCCCTCCTACGAGCAGTACTTC. Its protein product is CASSPSHPSYEQYF. The chain is built from TRBV18 and TRBJ2-7; D uncertain. Trimming took off 2 bases at V and 0 bases at J, with 8 bases between the two ends. The CDR3 is made up of 14 amino acids. Looked up from germline, CDR1 is KGHSH and CDR2 is LQKENI.